This is a list of T cell receptor beta chains from one sample in a study of blood T cell repertoires in COVID-19. The assay was immunoSEQ multiplex PCR, and TCRdb's table has in-frame clones only and misses some. Of about 120,000 clones listed, almost 85% are singletons. The sequenced material came from peripheral blood. The receptors stem from a man between 65 and 85 years old with active or convalescent COVID-19. The CDR3 runs from the conserved cysteine through the conserved F or W. A D gene is named only where the DNA matches it firmly. The size field is filled for only some rows; it gives once, few, many or a size class.

TRBV18,NA,TRBJ1-1,NA,TGTGCCACCCAGATCGGAGAGAACACTGAAGCTTTCTTT,CATQIGENTEAFF
TRBV28,few,TRBJ1-2,NA,TGTGCCAGCACCGGGGGGCCCAACGATAACTATGGCTACACCTTC,CASTGGPNDNYGYTF
TRBV7-2,NA,TRBJ2-5,NA,TGTGCCAGCAGCTTCTCGACTAGGCAAGAGACCCAGTACTTC,CASSFSTRQETQYF
TRBV5-4,NA,TRBJ2-7,NA,TGTGCCAGCAGCTTCGTAGGGGGCTACGAGCAGTACTTC,CASSFVGGYEQYF
TRBV11-3,once,TRBJ1-6,NA,TGTGCCAGCAGCTTAGATGGACAGCTTGCATCACCCCTCCACTTT,CASSLDGQLASPLHF
TRBV5-1,NA,TRBJ2-1,NA,TGCGCCAGCAGCTTGTCGAGCAACTACAATGAGCAGTTCTTC,CASSLSSNYNEQFF
TRBV12-3/TRBV12-4,NA,TRBJ2-2,NA,TGTGCCAGCAGTGGAGGCGGCGGGGAGCTGTTTTTT,CASSGGGGELFF
TRBV7-2,NA,TRBJ1-2,TRBD1,TGTGCCAGCAGCTTAAGGGACAGCCTCCGGCACTATGGCTACACCTTC,CASSLRDSLRHYGYTF
TRBV7-3,NA,TRBJ2-1,NA,TGTGCCAGCAGCCCCTTGGGGCTGACGAGCTACAATGAGCAGTTCTTC,CASSPLGLTSYNEQFF
TRBV7-9,once,TRBJ1-1,NA,TGTGCCAGCAGCCCTACGGACAGATTGAACACTGAAGCTTTCTTT,CASSPTDRLNTEAFF
TRBV4-2,NA,TRBJ2-2,TRBD2,TGTGCCAGCAGCCACCTTGGACTAGCGGTTAACACCGGGGAGCTGTTTTTT,CASSHLGLAVNTGELFF
TRBV12-3/TRBV12-4,NA,TRBJ2-3,NA,TGTGCCAGCACCTCGTTAGATACGCAGTATTTT,CASTSLDTQYF
TRBV28,NA,TRBJ1-6,TRBD1,TGTGCCAGCAGTTTCTTGGACAGGGACAATTCACCCCTCCACTTT,CASSFLDRDNSPLHF
TRBV6-5,NA,TRBJ2-5,TRBD1,TGTGCCAGCAGTTTTAGGACAGGGCTGGGAGAGACCCAGTACTTC,CASSFRTGLGETQYF
TRBV4-2,NA,TRBJ2-7,TRBD2,TGTGCCAGCAGCCAAGTCCTAGCGGATTCCTACGAGCAGTACTTC,CASSQVLADSYEQYF
TRBV7-6,NA,TRBJ2-2,NA,TGTGCCAGCAGCTTAGCAGGCAGCGCGAACACCGGGGAGCTGTTTTTT,CASSLAGSANTGELFF
TRBV5-4,once,TRBJ2-1,TRBD2,TGTGCCAGCAGCTCCAGCGGGGGGACCTTCTACAATGAGCAGTTCTTC,CASSSSGGTFYNEQFF
TRBV18,NA,TRBJ2-2,NA,TGTGCCAGCTCACCACTCGATCAGGGTCTGACCGGGGAGCTGTTTTTT,CASSPLDQGLTGELFF
TRBV21-1,NA,TRBJ2-3,NA,TGTGCCAGCAGCAAAGGAGGAGCGGGAGGGCTGGCAGATACGCAGTATTTT,CASSKGGAGGLADTQYF
TRBV5-1,NA,TRBJ2-1,TRBD2,TGCGCCAGCAGCGTCACTAGCGGGAGGCTCAATGAGCAGTTCTTC,CASSVTSGRLNEQFF
TRBV5-4,NA,TRBJ1-2,NA,TGTGCCAGCAGCTTTCGACAGGCGGCAGATAGTGGCTATGGCTACACCTTC,CASSFRQAADSGYGYTF
TRBV6-5,NA,TRBJ2-3,TRBD2,TGTGCCAGCGCGGAGAGCGGGAGGGTCACAGATACGCAGTATTTT,CASAESGRVTDTQYF
TRBV7-9,NA,TRBJ2-6,NA,TGTGCCAGCAGCATCAGTTCTGGGGCCAACGTCCTGACTTTC,CASSISSGANVLTF
TRBV7-2,NA,TRBJ2-5,TRBD2,TGTGCCAGCAGCTCGACTAGCGGGAGGGCCTCGGAGACCCAGTACTTC,CASSSTSGRASETQYF
TRBV2,NA,TRBJ2-7,NA,TGTGCCAGCAGTGTGGCAGGGGTCTACGAGCAGTACTTC,CASSVAGVYEQYF
TRBV7-3,NA,TRBJ2-3,TRBD1,TGTGCCAGCAGCTCGACAGGGTCAAACACAGATACGCAGTATTTT,CASSSTGSNTDTQYF
TRBV5-1,NA,TRBJ2-2,TRBD1,TGCGCCAGCAGCCTGCCTCAGGGGGCGGTCGGGGAGCTGTTTTTT,CASSLPQGAVGELFF
TRBV9,NA,TRBJ1-2,TRBD1,TGTGCCAGCAGCTTACCCGGGACAGATGGCTACACCTTC,CASSLPGTDGYTF
TRBV9,NA,TRBJ2-7,TRBD1,TGTGCCAGCAGCGTAGTGGGACAGTCCTACGAGCAGTACTTC,CASSVVGQSYEQYF
TRBV27,few,TRBJ1-1,NA,TGTGCCAGCAGTCGAGGGGGGGTAGGGACTGAAGCTTTCTTT,CASSRGGVGTEAFF
TRBV15,NA,TRBJ1-5,NA,TGTGCCACCAGCATGAGGCGGCAGCCCCAGCATTTT,CATSMRRQPQHF
TRBV27,NA,TRBJ1-5,TRBD1,TGTGCCAGCAGTTTATCCGGACAGGGCAGTCAGCCCCAGCATTTT,CASSLSGQGSQPQHF
TRBV6-5,NA,TRBJ2-2,NA,TGTGCCAGCAGTCCACGGGACATCTACACCGGGGAGCTGTTTTTT,CASSPRDIYTGELFF
TRBV10-3,NA,TRBJ2-4,TRBD2,TGTGCCATCAGTGAGTCGGGGGGGTTAGCCAAAAACATTCAGTACTTC,CAISESGGLAKNIQYF
TRBV27,NA,TRBJ2-7,NA,TGTGCCAGCAGGCCCCGGGACAAAATCTACGAGCAGTACTTC,CASRPRDKIYEQYF
TRBV6-5,NA,TRBJ2-3,NA,TGTGCCAGCAGTTACTCCGGGACTTCAGATACGCAGTATTTT,CASSYSGTSDTQYF
TRBV7-3,NA,TRBJ2-1,TRBD2,TGTGCCAGCAGCGGAAGCGGGATTCTTGAGCAGTTCTTC,CASSGSGILEQFF
TRBV7-9,NA,TRBJ2-7,TRBD2,TGTGCCAGCAGCTTGGCGGCAAATGGACTAGTAACCTACGAGCAGTACTTC,CASSLAANGLVTYEQYF
TRBV6-6,NA,TRBJ1-5,TRBD1,TGTGCCAGCAGTGGGACAGGAACTAGCAATCAGCCCCAGCATTTT,CASSGTGTSNQPQHF
TRBV7-3,NA,TRBJ1-2,NA,TGTGCCAGCAGCTTAGAGGGAAGGGATGGCTACACCTTC,CASSLEGRDGYTF